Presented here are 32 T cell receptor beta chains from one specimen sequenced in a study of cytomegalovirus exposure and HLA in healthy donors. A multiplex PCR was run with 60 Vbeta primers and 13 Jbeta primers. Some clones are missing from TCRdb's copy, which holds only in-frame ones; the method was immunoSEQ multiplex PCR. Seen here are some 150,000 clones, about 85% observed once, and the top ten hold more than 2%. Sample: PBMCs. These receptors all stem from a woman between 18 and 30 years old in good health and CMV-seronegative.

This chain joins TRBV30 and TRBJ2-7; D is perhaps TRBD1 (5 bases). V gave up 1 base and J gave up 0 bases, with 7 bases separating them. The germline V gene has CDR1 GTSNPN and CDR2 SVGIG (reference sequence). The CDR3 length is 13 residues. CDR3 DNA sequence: TGTGCCTGGAGTGGAGACAGCTCCTACGAGCAGTACTTC. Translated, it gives CAWSGDSSYEQYF.

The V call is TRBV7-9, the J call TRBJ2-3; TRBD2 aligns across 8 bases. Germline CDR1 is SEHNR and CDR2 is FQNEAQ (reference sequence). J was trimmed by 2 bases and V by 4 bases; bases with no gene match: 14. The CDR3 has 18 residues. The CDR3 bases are TGTGCCAGCAGCTCAACCGCGGTAGCGGGAACTATCACAGATACGCAGTATTTT. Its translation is CASSSTAVAGTITDTQYF.

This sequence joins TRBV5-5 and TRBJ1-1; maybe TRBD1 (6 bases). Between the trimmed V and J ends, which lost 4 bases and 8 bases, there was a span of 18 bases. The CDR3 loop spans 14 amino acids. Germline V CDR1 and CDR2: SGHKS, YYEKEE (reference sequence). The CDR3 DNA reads TGTGCCAGCAGCGGACTCGGGACACTCACGGAAGCTTTCTTT. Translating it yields CASSGLGTLTEAFF.

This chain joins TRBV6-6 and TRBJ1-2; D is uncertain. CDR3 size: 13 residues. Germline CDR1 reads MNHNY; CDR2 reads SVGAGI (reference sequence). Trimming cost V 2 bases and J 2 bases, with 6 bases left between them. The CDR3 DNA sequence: TGTGCCAGCAGTTACGGAGGGAACTATGGCTACACCTTC. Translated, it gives CASSYGGNYGYTF.

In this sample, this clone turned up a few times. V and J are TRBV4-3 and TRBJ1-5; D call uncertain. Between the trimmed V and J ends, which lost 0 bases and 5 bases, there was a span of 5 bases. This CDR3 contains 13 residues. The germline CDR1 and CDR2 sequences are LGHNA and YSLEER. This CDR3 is CASSQDLDQPQHF. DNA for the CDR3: TGCGCCAGCAGCCAAGATCTAGATCAGCCCCAGCATTTT.

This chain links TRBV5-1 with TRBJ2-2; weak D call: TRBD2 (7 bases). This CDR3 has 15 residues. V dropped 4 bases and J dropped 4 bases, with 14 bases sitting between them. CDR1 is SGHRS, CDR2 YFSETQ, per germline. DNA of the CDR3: TGCGCCAGCAGCCAAGGGGGGGGTACCACCGGGGAGCTGTTTTTT. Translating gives CASSQGGGTTGELFF.

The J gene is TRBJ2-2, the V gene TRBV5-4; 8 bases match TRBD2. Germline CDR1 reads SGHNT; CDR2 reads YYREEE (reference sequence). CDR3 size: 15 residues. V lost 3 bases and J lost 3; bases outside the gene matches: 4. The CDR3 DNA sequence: TGTGCCAGCAGCTCCAGCGGGGGAGACACCGGGGAGCTGTTTTTT. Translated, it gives CASSSSGGDTGELFF.

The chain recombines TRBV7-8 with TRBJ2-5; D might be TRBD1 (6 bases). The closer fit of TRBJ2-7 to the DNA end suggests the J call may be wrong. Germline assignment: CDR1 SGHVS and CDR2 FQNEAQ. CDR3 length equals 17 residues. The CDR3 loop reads CASSPHFPGQTSYEQYF. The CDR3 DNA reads TGTGCCAGCAGCCCCCACTTCCCAGGACAGACCTCCTACGAGCAGTACTTC.

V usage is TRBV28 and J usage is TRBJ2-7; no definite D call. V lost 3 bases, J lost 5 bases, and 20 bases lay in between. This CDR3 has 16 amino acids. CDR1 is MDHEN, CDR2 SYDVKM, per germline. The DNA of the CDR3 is TGTGCCAGCAGTTTTTATTCGAGGCAGCCGAACCACGAGCAGTACTTC. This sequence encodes CASSFYSRQPNHEQYF.

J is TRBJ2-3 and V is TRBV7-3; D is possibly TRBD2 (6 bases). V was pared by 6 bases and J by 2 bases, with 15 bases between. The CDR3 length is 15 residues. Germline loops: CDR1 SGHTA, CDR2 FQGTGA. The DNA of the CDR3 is TGTGCCAGCAGTCGAGCGGGCCAACTCACAGATACGCAGTATTTT. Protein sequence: CASSRAGQLTDTQYF.

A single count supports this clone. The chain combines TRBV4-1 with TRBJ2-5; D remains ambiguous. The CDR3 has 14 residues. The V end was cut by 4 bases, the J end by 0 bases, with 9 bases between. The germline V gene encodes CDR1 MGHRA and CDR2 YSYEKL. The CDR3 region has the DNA TGCGCCAGCAGCCCAGGAACGTACCAAGAGACCCAGTACTTC. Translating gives CASSPGTYQETQYF.

CDR3 nucleotides: TGTGCCAGCAGCCCATATCCCGGGACAGGGGAGACTGAAGCTTTCTTT. This encodes CASSPYPGTGETEAFF. The gene calls are TRBV28 and TRBJ1-1, with 10 bases matching TRBD1. This CDR3 comprises 16 residues. The ends lost 6 bases at V and 5 bases at J; junction bases unmatched: 12. Per germline, CDR1 MDHEN and CDR2 SYDVKM.

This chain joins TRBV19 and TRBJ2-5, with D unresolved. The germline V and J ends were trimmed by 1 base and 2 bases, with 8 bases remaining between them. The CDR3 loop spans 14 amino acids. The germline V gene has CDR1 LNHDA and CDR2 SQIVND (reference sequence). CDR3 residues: CASSIGLFQETQYF. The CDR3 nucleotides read TGTGCCAGTAGTATAGGACTTTTTCAAGAGACCCAGTACTTC. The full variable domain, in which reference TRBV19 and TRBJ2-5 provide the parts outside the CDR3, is DGGITQSPKYLFRKEGQNVTLSCEQNLNHDAMYWYRQDPGQGLRLIYYSQIVNDFQKGDIAEGYSVSREKKESFPLTVTSAQKNPTAFYLCASSIGLFQETQYFGPGTRLLVL.

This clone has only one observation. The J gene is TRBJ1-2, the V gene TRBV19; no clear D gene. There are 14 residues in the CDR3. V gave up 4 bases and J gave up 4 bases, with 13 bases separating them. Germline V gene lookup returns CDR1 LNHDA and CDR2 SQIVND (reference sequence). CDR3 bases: TGTGCCAGTAGTAGATCGACGGAGTCCTATGGCTACACCTTC. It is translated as CASSRSTESYGYTF.

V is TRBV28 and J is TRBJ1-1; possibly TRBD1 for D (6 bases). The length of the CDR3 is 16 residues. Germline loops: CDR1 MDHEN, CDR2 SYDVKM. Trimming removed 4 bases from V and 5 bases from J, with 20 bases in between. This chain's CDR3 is CASSSPQGLVWTEAFF. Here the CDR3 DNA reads TGTGCCAGCAGTTCCCCACAGGGTTTGGTTTGGACTGAAGCTTTCTTT.

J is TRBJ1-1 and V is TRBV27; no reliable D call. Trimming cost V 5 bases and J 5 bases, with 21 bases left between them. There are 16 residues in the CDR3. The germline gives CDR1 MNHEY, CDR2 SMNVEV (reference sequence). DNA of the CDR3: TGTGCCAGCAGTCCACGGGAGGGCGCAAGGAGAACTGAAGCTTTCTTT. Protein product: CASSPREGARRTEAFF.

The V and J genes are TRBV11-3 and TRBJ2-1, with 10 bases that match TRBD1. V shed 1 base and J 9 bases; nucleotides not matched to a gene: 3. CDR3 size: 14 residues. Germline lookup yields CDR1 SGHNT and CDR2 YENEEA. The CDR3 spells CASSLGQGAGEQFF. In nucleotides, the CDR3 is TGTGCCAGCAGCTTAGGACAGGGGGCTGGTGAGCAGTTCTTC.

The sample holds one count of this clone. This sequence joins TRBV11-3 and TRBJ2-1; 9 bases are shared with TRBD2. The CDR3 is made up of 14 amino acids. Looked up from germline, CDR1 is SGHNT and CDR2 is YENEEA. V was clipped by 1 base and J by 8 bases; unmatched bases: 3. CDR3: CASSLVGTSHEQFF. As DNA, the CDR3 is TGTGCCAGCAGCTTAGTCGGGACTAGCCATGAGCAGTTCTTC.

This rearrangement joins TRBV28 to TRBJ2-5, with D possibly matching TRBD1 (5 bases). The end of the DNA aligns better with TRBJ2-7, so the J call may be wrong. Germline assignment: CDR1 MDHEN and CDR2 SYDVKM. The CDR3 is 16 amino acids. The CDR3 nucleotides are TGTGCCAGCAGTTTAAGCCCCCCAAGTAAGGGGTACGAGCAGTACTTC. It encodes CASSLSPPSKGYEQYF.

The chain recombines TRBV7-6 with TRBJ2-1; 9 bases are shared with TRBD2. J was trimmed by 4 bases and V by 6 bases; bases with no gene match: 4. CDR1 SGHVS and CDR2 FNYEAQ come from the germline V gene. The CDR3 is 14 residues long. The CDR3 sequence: CASSSLAGYNEQFF. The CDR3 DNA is TGTGCCAGCAGTTCTCTAGCGGGGTACAATGAGCAGTTCTTC.

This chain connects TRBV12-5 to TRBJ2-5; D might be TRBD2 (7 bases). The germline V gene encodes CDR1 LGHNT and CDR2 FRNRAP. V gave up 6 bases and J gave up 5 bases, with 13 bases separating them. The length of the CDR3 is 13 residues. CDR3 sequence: CASGGGLGETQYF. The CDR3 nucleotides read TGTGCTAGTGGGGGGGGGCTCGGTGAGACCCAGTACTTC.

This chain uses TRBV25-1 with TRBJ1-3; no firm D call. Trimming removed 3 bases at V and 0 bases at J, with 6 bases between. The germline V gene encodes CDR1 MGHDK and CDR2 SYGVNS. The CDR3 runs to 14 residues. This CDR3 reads CASSDPRSGNTIYF. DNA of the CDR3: TGTGCCAGCAGTGACCCTCGCTCTGGAAACACCATATATTTT.

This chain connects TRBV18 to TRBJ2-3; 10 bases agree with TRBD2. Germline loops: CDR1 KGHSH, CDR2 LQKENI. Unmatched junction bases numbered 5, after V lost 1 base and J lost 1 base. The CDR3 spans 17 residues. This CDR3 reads CASSPLASGSGTDTQYF. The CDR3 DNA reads TGTGCCAGCTCACCACTGGCTAGCGGGAGCGGCACAGATACGCAGTATTTT.

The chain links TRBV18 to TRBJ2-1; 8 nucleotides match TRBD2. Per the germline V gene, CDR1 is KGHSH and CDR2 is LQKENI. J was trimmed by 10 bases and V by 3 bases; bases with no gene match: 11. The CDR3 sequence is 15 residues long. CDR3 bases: TGTGCCAGCTCACCCGGAGGCTTACTAGCGGAAGAGCAGTTCTTC. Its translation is CASSPGGLLAEEQFF.

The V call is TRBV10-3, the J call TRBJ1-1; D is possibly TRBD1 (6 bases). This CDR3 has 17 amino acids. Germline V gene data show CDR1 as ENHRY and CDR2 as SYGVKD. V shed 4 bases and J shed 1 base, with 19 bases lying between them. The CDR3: CAISAPRTSTGNTEAFF. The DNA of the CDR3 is TGTGCCATCAGTGCCCCCAGAACATCGACAGGGAACACTGAAGCTTTCTTT.

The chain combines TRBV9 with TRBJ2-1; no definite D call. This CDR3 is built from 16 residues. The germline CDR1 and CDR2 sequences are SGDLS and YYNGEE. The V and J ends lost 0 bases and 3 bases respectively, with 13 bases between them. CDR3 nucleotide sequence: TGTGCCAGCAGCGTAGCCCGTCGCAGATACTACAATGAGCAGTTCTTC. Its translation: CASSVARRRYYNEQFF.

CDR3 amino acids: CATSRDQDRGSGYTF. As DNA, the CDR3 is TGTGCCACCAGCAGAGATCAGGACAGGGGAAGCGGCTACACCTTC. The chain recombines TRBV15 with TRBJ1-2, with TRBD1 identical over 9 bases. There are 15 residues in the CDR3. Germline-derived CDR1 and CDR2 are LNHNV and YYDKDF (reference sequence). J lost 8 bases, V lost 0 bases, and 7 bases had no gene match. Combining the CDR3 with reference TRBV15 and TRBJ1-2 gives the whole variable domain DAMVIQNPRYQVTQFGKPVTLSCSQTLNHNVMYWYQQKSSQAPKLLFHYYDKDFNNEADTPDNFQSRRPNTSFCFLDIRSPGLGDTAMYLCATSRDQDRGSGYTFGSGTRLTVV.

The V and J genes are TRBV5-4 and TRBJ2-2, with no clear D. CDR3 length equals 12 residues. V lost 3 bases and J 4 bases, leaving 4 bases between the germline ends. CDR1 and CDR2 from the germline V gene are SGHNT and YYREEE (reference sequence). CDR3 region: CASSSSTGELFF. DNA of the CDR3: TGTGCCAGCAGCTCGAGCACCGGGGAGCTGTTTTTT.

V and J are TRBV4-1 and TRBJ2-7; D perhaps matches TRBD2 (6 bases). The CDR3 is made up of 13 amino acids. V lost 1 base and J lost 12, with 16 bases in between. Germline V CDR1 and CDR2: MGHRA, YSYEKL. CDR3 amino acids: CASSQGVGGGPYF. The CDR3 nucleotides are TGCGCCAGCAGCCAAGGGGTCGGGGGTGGTCCGTACTTC.

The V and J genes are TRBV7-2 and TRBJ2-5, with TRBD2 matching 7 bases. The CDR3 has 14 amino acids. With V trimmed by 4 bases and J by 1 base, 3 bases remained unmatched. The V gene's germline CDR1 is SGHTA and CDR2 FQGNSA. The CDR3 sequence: CASSYASGQETQYF. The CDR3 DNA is TGTGCCAGCAGCTATGCTAGCGGCCAAGAGACCCAGTACTTC. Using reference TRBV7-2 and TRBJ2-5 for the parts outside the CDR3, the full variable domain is GAGVSQSPSNKVTEKGKDVELRCDPISGHTALYWYRQSLGQGLEFLIYFQGNSAPDKSGLPSDRFSAERTGGSVSTLTIQRTQQEDSAVYLCASSYASGQETQYFGPGTRLLVL.

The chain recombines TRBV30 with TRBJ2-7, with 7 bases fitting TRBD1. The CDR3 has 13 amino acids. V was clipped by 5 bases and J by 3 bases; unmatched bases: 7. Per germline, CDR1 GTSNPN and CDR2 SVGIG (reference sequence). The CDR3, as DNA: TGTGCCTGGGTACAAAACAGGGGCTACGAGCAGTACTTC. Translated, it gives CAWVQNRGYEQYF.

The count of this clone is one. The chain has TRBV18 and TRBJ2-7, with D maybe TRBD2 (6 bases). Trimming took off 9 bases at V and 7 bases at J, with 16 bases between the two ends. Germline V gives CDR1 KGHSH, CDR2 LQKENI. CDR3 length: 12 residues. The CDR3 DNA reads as TGTGCCAGTCGCAGGGATGGGAGGGAGCAGTACTTC. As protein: CASRRDGREQYF.